The 30 T cell receptor beta chains in this list originate from one sample, sequenced in a study of T cell responses to AZD1222 COVID-19 vaccine. Here immunoSEQ multiplex PCR was the method, and the copy in TCRdb shows in-frame clones only, minus some. The sample lists roughly 120,000 clones; about 91% were seen once. This specimen consisted of peripheral blood, obtained on day 0 of AZD1222 vaccination. The origin of the receptors is an adult in good health.

The chain uses TRBV9 and TRBJ2-1, with 14 bases that match TRBD2. CDR1 and CDR2 from the germline V gene are SGDLS and YYNGEE. V shed 4 bases, J shed 0 bases, and the junction held 6 bases outside the gene matches. The CDR3 runs 18 residues. Here the CDR3 DNA reads TGTGCCAGCAGCCTCAGAGGGACTAGCGGGGGCTCCTACAATGAGCAGTTCTTC. Translation: CASSLRGTSGGSYNEQFF.

The rearrangement uses TRBV24-1 and TRBJ1-1; D uncertain. The V gene lost 0 bases and the J gene lost 5 bases, with 15 bases spanning the gap. The CDR3 contains 16 residues. Germline CDR1 is KGHDR and CDR2 is SFDVKD. The CDR3: CATSDLLYSGWTEAFF. The CDR3 DNA reads TGTGCCACCAGTGATTTGCTTTATTCGGGTTGGACTGAAGCTTTCTTT.

This chain uses TRBV28 with TRBJ1-1, with unresolved D. V was shortened by 4 bases and J by 5 bases, with 11 bases between the two germline ends. This CDR3 region has 13 residues. CDR1 is MDHEN, CDR2 SYDVKM, per germline. DNA for the CDR3: TGTGCCAGCAGTTCCGAAGCCTGGACTGAAGCTTTCTTT. Protein: CASSSEAWTEAFF.

The chain couples TRBV28 to TRBJ1-5, with 10 bases aligning to TRBD1. This CDR3 has 15 residues. The V gene's germline CDR1 is MDHEN and CDR2 SYDVKM. The V and J ends lost 5 bases and 8 bases, in that order; junction bases with no gene match: 9. CDR3 in DNA: TGTGCCAGCAGTACCGGGACAGGGGTAATAAAGCCCCAGCATTTT. Residues: CASSTGTGVIKPQHF. Supplemented by reference TRBV28 and TRBJ1-5, the full variable domain reads DVKVTQSSRYLVKRTGEKVFLECVQDMDHENMFWYRQDPGLGLRLIYFSYDVKMKEKGDIPEGYSVSREKKERFSLILESASTNQTSMYLCASSTGTGVIKPQHFGDGTRLSIL.

V gene TRBV18 combines with J gene TRBJ2-1; no clear D gene. Germline loops: CDR1 KGHSH, CDR2 LQKENI. V was pared by 2 bases and J by 4 bases, with 3 bases between. This CDR3 has 12 residues. The CDR3 here is CASSPYYNEQFF. The CDR3 DNA follows: TGTGCCAGCTCACCATATTACAATGAGCAGTTCTTC.

This chain uses TRBV28 with TRBJ1-6; no reliable D call. The V end lost 6 bases, the J end lost 7 bases, and 16 bases lay between the germline ends. The germline V gene encodes CDR1 MDHEN and CDR2 SYDVKM. CDR3 length: 15 amino acids. CDR3 bases: TGTGCCAGCAGGCCCCCCCGTCCCGCGAATTCACCCCTCCACTTT. Translating it yields CASRPPRPANSPLHF.

This chain uses TRBV19 with TRBJ1-2; D may be TRBD1 (5 bases). The CDR3 spans 15 residues. The germline CDR1 and CDR2 sequences are LNHDA and SQIVND (reference sequence). With 4 bases removed from V and 4 bases from J, the gap between germline ends came to 16 bases. The CDR3 region has the DNA TGTGCCAGTAGTAACAGGAGGGTCGGGAGCTATGGCTACACCTTC. It is translated as CASSNRRVGSYGYTF.

V and J are TRBV7-2 and TRBJ1-5; 8 positions agree with TRBD1. The CDR3 consists of 16 residues. Germline CDR1 reads SGHTA; CDR2 reads FQGNSA. After removal of 1 base from V and 3 bases from J, the junction contained 5 bases not matched to a gene. The CDR3 nucleotides are TGTGCCAGCAGCTTAGGTGCGACAGGGGTCAATCAGCCCCAGCATTTT. Its protein product is CASSLGATGVNQPQHF.

The V gene is TRBV18, the J gene TRBJ2-5; 7 bases agree with TRBD1. Germline V gene lookup returns CDR1 KGHSH and CDR2 LQKENI. The CDR3 is made up of 13 amino acids. J lost 5 bases, V lost 6 bases, and 6 bases had no gene match. The CDR3 reads CASSRDSLETQYF. CDR3 nucleotide sequence: TGTGCCAGCTCCCGGGACAGCCTCGAGACCCAGTACTTC.

The chain couples TRBV7-2 to TRBJ2-2, with 7 bases identical to TRBD1. Germline loops: CDR1 SGHTA, CDR2 FQGNSA. Trimming at V came to 5 bases and at J to 3 bases, leaving 3 bases not matched to a gene. This CDR3 is 14 amino acids long. The CDR3: CASSPGGYTGELFF. CDR3 coding DNA: TGTGCCAGCAGCCCAGGGGGATACACCGGGGAGCTGTTTTTT.

This chain connects TRBV18 to TRBJ1-1; tentatively, D is TRBD1 (6 bases). Trimming removed 3 bases at V and 6 bases at J, with 14 bases between. The length of the CDR3 is 14 residues. CDR1 KGHSH and CDR2 LQKENI come from the germline V gene. Written as DNA, the CDR3 is TGTGCCAGCTCACCTACACCAGGGGCAGCTGAAGCTTTCTTT. Its translation: CASSPTPGAAEAFF.

The chain carries TRBV10-3 and TRBJ1-1; D is undetermined. This CDR3 is 14 amino acids long. V was shortened by 0 bases and J by 8 bases, with 13 bases between the two germline ends. Germline V gives CDR1 ENHRY, CDR2 SYGVKD. The CDR3 protein is CAISESRFGLEAFF. The CDR3 nucleotides are TGTGCCATCAGTGAGTCGAGGTTCGGCCTAGAAGCTTTCTTT.

The table lists this clone with a count of one. The J gene is TRBJ1-2, the V gene TRBV7-3; TRBD1 is a possible D gene (6 bases). From germline, CDR1 is SGHTA and CDR2 FQGTGA. With 6 bases removed from V and 7 bases from J, the gap between germline ends came to 15 bases. The CDR3 has 13 amino acids. The CDR3 sequence is CASSQLQGSGYTF. As DNA, the CDR3 is TGTGCCAGCAGTCAATTACAGGGATCTGGCTACACCTTC.

This chain links TRBV7-6 with TRBJ1-2; unclear D gene. Trimming stripped 0 bases from V and 8 bases from J, with 13 bases between. The CDR3 spans 14 residues. Germline-derived CDR1 and CDR2 are SGHVS and FNYEAQ. CDR3 region: CASSLAPNGRGYTF. Here the CDR3 DNA reads TGTGCCAGCAGCTTAGCCCCTAACGGCCGCGGCTACACCTTC.

J is TRBJ2-3 and V is TRBV7-2; 8 bases match TRBD2. V trimming: 1 base; J trimming: 10 bases; junction bases outside the gene matches: 13. This CDR3 is built from 16 residues. Germline loops: CDR1 SGHTA, CDR2 FQGNSA. The CDR3 spells CASSLEVGRGLVAQYF. As DNA, the CDR3 is TGTGCCAGCAGCTTAGAGGTCGGGAGGGGCCTAGTGGCGCAGTATTTT.

The rearrangement links TRBV5-1 to TRBJ2-4; TRBD2 aligns across 9 bases. The germline V gene has CDR1 SGHRS and CDR2 YFSETQ. Germline trimming cut 0 bases from V and 8 bases from J; bases unmatched to any gene: 15. The CDR3 covers 18 residues. CDR3 residues: CASSLGGQAGGRLDIQYF. In DNA, the CDR3 is TGCGCCAGCAGCTTGGGGGGACAAGCGGGAGGCCGCCTGGACATTCAGTACTTC.

The chain employs TRBV5-4 and TRBJ2-5, with D perhaps assigned TRBD1 or TRBD2 (6 bases each). Trimming took 4 bases from V and 0 from J, leaving 13 bases between them. This CDR3 comprises 15 residues. Germline CDR1 and CDR2: SGHNT and YYREEE (reference sequence). CDR3 loop: CASSGSGEDQETQYF. The CDR3 coding sequence is TGTGCCAGCAGCGGGTCAGGGGAGGACCAAGAGACCCAGTACTTC.

J is TRBJ2-1 and V is TRBV12-5, with TRBD2 matching over 11 bases. CDR1 LGHNT and CDR2 FRNRAP come from the germline V gene. V shed 3 bases and J 5 bases; nucleotides not matched to a gene: 3. CDR3 length equals 15 residues. The CDR3 coding sequence is TGTGCTAGTGGTTTCGGGACTAGCGGCCACAATGAGCAGTTCTTC. Translated: CASGFGTSGHNEQFF.

V and J are TRBV7-9 and TRBJ2-7; 7 nucleotides line up with TRBD2. This CDR3 is 11 amino acids long. Germline V gives CDR1 SEHNR, CDR2 FQNEAQ (reference sequence). The ends lost 4 bases at V and 9 bases at J; junction bases unmatched: 3. The CDR3 protein is CASSSPSGQYF. In DNA form, the CDR3 reads TGTGCCAGCAGCTCGCCTAGCGGGCAGTACTTC.

The chain carries TRBV30 and TRBJ2-7, with D possibly matching TRBD1 (7 bases). The CDR3 totals 12 residues. V was trimmed by 4 bases and J by 6 bases, leaving 13 bases between them. The germline V gene has CDR1 GTSNPN and CDR2 SVGIG (reference sequence). CDR3 region: CAWNAGGGEQYF. The CDR3 DNA reads as TGTGCCTGGAACGCAGGGGGAGGCGAGCAGTACTTC.

This clone was recorded a few times. The V and J genes are TRBV24-1 and TRBJ1-1; 7 bases agree with TRBD1. Germline assignment: CDR1 KGHDR and CDR2 SFDVKD. V gave up 7 bases and J gave up 7 bases; unmatched junction bases: 5. This CDR3 contains 12 residues. CDR3 bases: TGTGCCACCAGCCGGACAGGCGATGAAGCTTTCTTT. It specifies CATSRTGDEAFF.

The rearrangement joins TRBV28 to TRBJ1-1; tentative D call: TRBD1 (6 bases). CDR1 and CDR2 (germline): MDHEN, SYDVKM. This CDR3 comprises 16 residues. Trimming cost V 5 bases and J 0 bases, with 16 bases left between them. The CDR3 nucleotides read TGTGCCAGCAGTCGAGGGGGGTTTCGTCTGAACACTGAAGCTTTCTTT. Translation: CASSRGGFRLNTEAFF.

The V and J genes are TRBV7-2 and TRBJ1-5, with 7 bases matching TRBD1. J lost 0 bases, V lost 4 bases, and 3 bases had no gene match. This CDR3 spans 15 amino acids. Germline CDR1 and CDR2: SGHTA and FQGNSA. The CDR3 sequence: CASSSDRASNQPQHF. As DNA, the CDR3 is TGTGCCAGCAGCTCAGACAGGGCTAGCAATCAGCCCCAGCATTTT. The whole variable domain, filled in from reference TRBV7-2 and TRBJ1-5, reads GAGVSQSPSNKVTEKGKDVELRCDPISGHTALYWYRQSLGQGLEFLIYFQGNSAPDKSGLPSDRFSAERTGGSVSTLTIQRTQQEDSAVYLCASSSDRASNQPQHFGDGTRLSIL.

This clone occurred a few times. This rearrangement joins TRBV6-5 to TRBJ1-4; D is perhaps TRBD1 (6 bases). Germline V gene sequence: CDR1 MNHEY, CDR2 SVGAGI. The CDR3 totals 14 residues. Trimming pared 6 bases from V and 4 bases from J, leaving 12 bases between. CDR3 bases: TGTGCCAGCAGCGAGGGGGGTCTTAATGAAAAACTGTTTTTT. Translating gives CASSEGGLNEKLFF.

This chain connects TRBV18 to TRBJ1-4; TRBD1 matches 8 bases. Germline values: CDR1 KGHSH, CDR2 LQKENI. This CDR3 is built from 15 residues. Trimming took 5 bases from V and 5 from J; bases not matched to a gene: 7. CDR3 region: CASSSQTGGNEKLFF. In DNA, the CDR3 is TGTGCCAGCTCATCCCAAACAGGGGGAAATGAAAAACTGTTTTTT.

J is TRBJ1-3 and V is TRBV19; D unclear. V was clipped by 6 bases and J by 2 bases, with 11 bases between them. The CDR3 covers 14 residues. Germline loops: CDR1 LNHDA, CDR2 SQIVND (reference sequence). The CDR3 is CASSPLFAGNTIYF. For the CDR3, the DNA is TGTGCCAGTAGCCCTCTCTTTGCTGGAAACACCATATATTTT.

This chain uses TRBV19 with TRBJ2-2; a possible D gene is TRBD1 (5 bases). In germline, CDR1 is LNHDA, CDR2 SQIVND (reference sequence). V gave up 6 bases and J gave up 3 bases, with 8 bases separating them. The CDR3 covers 13 residues. The CDR3 region is CASRGRDTGELFF. In DNA, the CDR3 is TGTGCCAGTAGGGGGCGAGACACCGGGGAGCTGTTTTTT.

The chain employs TRBV20-1 and TRBJ2-1; no definite D call. This CDR3 region has 10 residues. CDR1 DFQATT and CDR2 SNEGSKA come from the germline V gene (reference sequence). The V end was cut by 5 bases, the J end by 4 bases, with 3 bases between. CDR3 bases: TGCAGTGCTCGATACAATGAGCAGTTCTTC. This encodes CSARYNEQFF.

V gene TRBV7-2 combines with J gene TRBJ2-1; 10 bases are shared with TRBD2. CDR3 length: 15 residues. Germline V gene lookup returns CDR1 SGHTA and CDR2 FQGNSA. Trimming removed 5 bases from V and 4 bases from J; junction bases left unmatched: 5. The CDR3 region has the DNA TGTGCCAGCAGCAAAGCGGGGGGGAGATACAATGAGCAGTTCTTC. It codes for CASSKAGGRYNEQFF. The whole variable domain, filled in from reference TRBV7-2 and TRBJ2-1, reads GAGVSQSPSNKVTEKGKDVELRCDPISGHTALYWYRQSLGQGLEFLIYFQGNSAPDKSGLPSDRFSAERTGGSVSTLTIQRTQQEDSAVYLCASSKAGGRYNEQFFGPGTRLTVL.

This clone has only a few counts. The rearrangement uses TRBV7-6 and TRBJ2-7, with D possibly being TRBD1 (5 bases). This CDR3 is built from 17 residues. V dropped 5 bases and J dropped 4 bases, with 24 bases sitting between them. Germline V gene data show CDR1 as SGHVS and CDR2 as FNYEAQ. For the CDR3, the DNA is TGTGCCAGCAGCCCTATAATACAGGCGGTAGGTTGGTACGAGCAGTACTTC. Protein sequence: CASSPIIQAVGWYEQYF.